What follows are 26 T cell receptor beta chains derived from one specimen sequenced in a study of graft-versus-host responses after intestinal transplantation. Repertoires were generated with immunoSEQ multiplex PCR, while TCRdb's copy carries only in-frame clones and drops some. The repertoire holds 150,000 or so clones, with 92% as singletons. These receptors lack a known antigen. Source: unstimulated CD4+ T cells sorted from spleen or lymph node cells, taken before intestinal transplant. The receptors originated from a human donor who received an intestinal transplant.

CDR3 amino acids: CASSLQSAGGPYEQYF. As DNA, the CDR3 is TGTGCCAGCAGCTTACAGTCAGCGGGAGGGCCCTACGAGCAGTACTTC. The chain couples TRBV7-2 to TRBJ2-7, with 10 bases aligning to TRBD2. The germline V gene encodes CDR1 SGHTA and CDR2 FQGNSA. J lost 2 bases, V lost 2 bases, and 6 bases had no gene match. The CDR3 runs to 16 residues.

Only one count was recorded for this clone. The genes are TRBV11-3 and TRBJ2-7; D gene ambiguous. Trimming stripped 5 bases from V and 3 bases from J, with 11 bases between. Germline CDR1 reads SGHNT; CDR2 reads YENEEA. The CDR3 loop spans 13 amino acids. The CDR3 sequence: CASSRDTYYEQYF. DNA of the CDR3: TGTGCCAGCAGCCGTGACACATACTACGAGCAGTACTTC.

The genes are TRBV5-1 and TRBJ2-7; 7 positions match TRBD1. The CDR3 consists of 14 residues. Unmatched junction bases numbered 5, after V lost 0 bases and J lost 5 bases. Per the germline V gene, CDR1 is SGHRS and CDR2 is YFSETQ. This CDR3 reads CASSLDRGTDEQYF. The CDR3 bases are TGCGCCAGCAGCTTGGACAGGGGTACCGACGAGCAGTACTTC.

This sequence joins TRBV6-1 and TRBJ2-3; 11 bases align to TRBD2. With V trimmed by 7 bases and J by 1 base, 1 base remained unmatched. This CDR3 is built from 14 residues. CDR1 is MNHNS, CDR2 SASEGT, per germline. Written as DNA, the CDR3 is TGTGCCAGCAAGACTAGCGGGGGCACAGATACGCAGTATTTT. This encodes CASKTSGGTDTQYF.

This sequence joins TRBV19 and TRBJ2-2, with D perhaps TRBD2 (5 bases). This CDR3 comprises 14 residues. The V end lost 8 bases, the J end lost 4 bases, and 14 bases lay between the germline ends. Germline V gene data show CDR1 as LNHDA and CDR2 as SQIVND (reference sequence). CDR3 loop: CASSHTGFTGELFF. CDR3 bases: TGTGCCAGTTCCCACACGGGATTCACCGGGGAGCTGTTTTTT.

V is TRBV7-2 and J is TRBJ1-2; D unresolved. Looked up from germline, CDR1 is SGHTA and CDR2 is FQGNSA. V was pared by 5 bases and J by 2 bases, with 12 bases between. This CDR3 has 14 residues. CDR3 in amino acids: CASSPSGENYGYTF. CDR3 nucleotides: TGTGCCAGCAGCCCATCCGGGGAAAACTATGGCTACACCTTC.

Note on this clone: Other DNA sequences in this specimen translate into the identical CDR3. This chain uses TRBV11-2 with TRBJ1-2; the D gene is possibly TRBD1 (6 bases). The V and J ends lost 4 bases and 4 bases respectively, with 10 bases between them. Germline lookup yields CDR1 SGHAT and CDR2 FQNNGV. CDR3 length: 13 amino acids. CDR3 sequence reads: CASSSTGSYGYTF. CDR3 bases: TGTGCCAGCAGCTCAACAGGGTCCTATGGCTACACCTTC.

The count of this clone is one. The rearrangement uses TRBV7-9 and TRBJ2-7; D is possibly TRBD2 (5 bases). CDR1 and CDR2 (germline): SEHNR, FQNEAQ (reference sequence). The CDR3 contains 10 residues. V lost 5 bases and J 12 bases, leaving 11 bases between the germline ends. CDR3 DNA: TGTGCCAGCAGCCCGGAGGCCGGGTACTTC. This gives the protein CASSPEAGYF.

The chain couples TRBV10-2 to TRBJ2-7; D is unresolved. The germline V gene has CDR1 WSHSY and CDR2 SAAADI. The CDR3 is made up of 11 amino acids. The germline V and J ends were trimmed by 2 bases and 3 bases, with 2 bases remaining between them. As DNA, the CDR3 is TGCGCCAGCAGTGAGCTCTACGAGCAGTACTTC. Translation gives CASSELYEQYF.

Of note for this clone: Compared with germline, one end of the junction differs, possibly owing to a read error. V is TRBV15 and J is TRBJ1-4; 9 nucleotides agree with TRBD1. The CDR3 has 19 residues. Germline V lookup: CDR1 LNHNV, CDR2 YYDKDF (reference sequence). DNA for the CDR3: TGTGCCACCAGCAGATCTCCGGGACAGGGAGGCTTGCATAATGGAAAACTGTTTTTT. The encoded protein is CATSRSPGQGGLHNGKLFF. Complete variable domain (other parts from reference TRBV15 and TRBJ1-4): DAMVIQNPRYQVTQFGKPVTLSCSQTLNHNVMYWYQQKSSQAPKLLFHYYDKDFNNEADTPDNFQSRRPNTSFCFLDIRSPGLGDTAMYLCATSRSPGQGGLHNGKLFFGSGTQLSVL.

Comment on this clone: The sample carries other DNA sequences with the same CDR3. This chain uses TRBV27 with TRBJ1-1; 9 bases map to TRBD1. J was trimmed by 3 bases and V by 3 bases; bases with no gene match: 8. CDR1 is MNHEY, CDR2 SMNVEV, per germline (reference sequence). The CDR3 totals 16 residues. The CDR3 bases are TGTGCCAGCAGTTTCGTCACGGGACAGGGAGACACTGAAGCTTTCTTT. It is translated as CASSFVTGQGDTEAFF.

The rearrangement uses TRBV2 and TRBJ2-7; TRBD2 agrees at 11 bases. This CDR3 has 15 residues. Germline loops: CDR1 SNHLY, CDR2 FYNNEI. With 8 bases clipped from V and 6 bases from J, the junction kept 12 bases outside the gene matches. The DNA of the CDR3 is TGTGCCAGCCTTATCGATAGACTAGCGGGAACCGAGCAGTACTTC. This translates into CASLIDRLAGTEQYF.

The chain uses TRBV4-2 and TRBJ2-1; D remains ambiguous. CDR1 is LGHNA, CDR2 YNFKEQ, per germline. The CDR3 is 13 amino acids. Trimming pared 3 bases from V and 8 bases from J, leaving 11 bases between. The CDR3 sequence: CASSQLDRDEQFF. The CDR3 DNA is TGTGCCAGCAGCCAGTTAGATCGGGATGAGCAGTTCTTC.

This rearrangement joins TRBV6-1 to TRBJ2-7, with 8 bases lining up with TRBD1. The CDR3 has 13 amino acids. From germline, CDR1 is MNHNS and CDR2 SASEGT. J was trimmed by 4 bases and V by 7 bases; bases with no gene match: 6. The CDR3 reads CASNRDRWYEQYF. CDR3 nucleotides: TGTGCCAGCAACAGGGACAGGTGGTACGAGCAGTACTTC.

The chain links TRBV7-2 to TRBJ2-7; 8 nucleotides align to TRBD2. With V trimmed by 1 base and J by 4 bases, 6 bases remained unmatched. Germline V gene data show CDR1 as SGHTA and CDR2 as FQGNSA. There are 15 residues in the CDR3. CDR3: CASSLESGSEYEQYF. The DNA for the CDR3 is TGTGCCAGCAGCTTAGAGAGCGGGAGTGAGTACGAGCAGTACTTC.

The chain recombines TRBV28 with TRBJ2-5; D unresolved. CDR3 size: 16 residues. Germline CDR1 is MDHEN and CDR2 is SYDVKM. The germline V and J ends were trimmed by 4 bases and 5 bases, with 20 bases remaining between them. CDR3 region: CASSSTSVAARETQYF. Written as DNA, the CDR3 is TGTGCCAGCAGTTCCACCAGTGTGGCGGCTCGGGAGACCCAGTACTTC.

The CDR3 reads CASSPGQGTFYGYTF. CDR3 DNA sequence: TGCGCCAGCAGCCCCGGACAGGGCACCTTTTATGGCTACACCTTC. The chain is built from TRBV5-1 and TRBJ1-2, with 8 bases that match TRBD1. Germline lookup yields CDR1 SGHRS and CDR2 YFSETQ. This CDR3 contains 15 residues. The J segment lost 5 bases and the V segment lost 4 bases, leaving 10 bases of the junction unmatched.

The rearrangement links TRBV15 to TRBJ1-5; 7 bases fit TRBD1. Germline values: CDR1 LNHNV, CDR2 YYDKDF (reference sequence). The CDR3 has 15 residues. V trimming: 2 bases; J trimming: 2 bases; junction bases outside the gene matches: 3. CDR3 protein: CATSRPGTGNQPQHF. The CDR3 nucleotides read TGTGCCACCAGCAGACCCGGGACAGGCAATCAGCCCCAGCATTTT.

The chain combines TRBV5-1 with TRBJ2-2; D unresolved. Germline V lookup: CDR1 SGHRS, CDR2 YFSETQ. The V and J ends lost 0 bases and 4 bases respectively, with 4 bases between them. This CDR3 has 13 amino acids. CDR3 nucleotide sequence: TGCGCCAGCAGCTTGGAGGCCACCGGGGAGCTGTTTTTT. Its translation: CASSLEATGELFF.

The rearrangement uses TRBV9 and TRBJ1-2; maybe TRBD1 (6 bases). This CDR3 contains 15 residues. Trimming left V 3 bases short and J 6 bases short, with 18 bases between. Germline CDR1 is SGDLS and CDR2 is YYNGEE. The CDR3 region has the DNA TGTGCCAGCAGCGGGTCTACGAGCCAGGGGAATGGCTACACCTTC. This translates into CASSGSTSQGNGYTF.

This clone was recorded once. This chain uses TRBV7-3 with TRBJ2-1; 7 nucleotides match TRBD2. The germline gives CDR1 SGHTA, CDR2 FQGTGA. This CDR3 has 16 residues. J gave up 6 bases and V 1 base, and 9 bases lay outside the gene matches. CDR3 residues: CASSLKRDPGANEQFF. The CDR3 DNA reads as TGTGCCAGCAGCTTAAAGCGGGACCCAGGTGCCAATGAGCAGTTCTTC. The full variable domain, with the rest looked up from reference TRBV7-3 and TRBJ2-1, is GAGVSQTPSNKVTEKGKYVELRCDPISGHTALYWYRQSLGQGPEFLIYFQGTGAADDSGLPNDRFFAVRPEGSVSTLKIQRTERGDSAVYLCASSLKRDPGANEQFFGPGTRLTVL.

This chain uses TRBV7-2 with TRBJ1-1; D remains unclear. The CDR3 totals 13 residues. The V and J ends lost 2 bases and 1 base respectively, with 5 bases between them. The germline V gene encodes CDR1 SGHTA and CDR2 FQGNSA. The CDR3 bases are TGTGCCAGCAGCTTACACCGGAACACTGAAGCTTTCTTT. It is translated as CASSLHRNTEAFF.

The chain combines TRBV28 with TRBJ2-7, with a weak D call TRBD2 (5 bases). This CDR3 has 15 amino acids. V shed 1 base and J shed 6 bases, with 16 bases lying between them. CDR1 MDHEN and CDR2 SYDVKM come from the germline V gene. CDR3 residues: CASSLLAGVRGEQYF. As DNA, the CDR3 is TGTGCCAGCAGTTTATTAGCCGGGGTCCGGGGCGAGCAGTACTTC.

A single count supports this clone. The chain has TRBV7-9 and TRBJ1-5; no reliable D call. V lost 1 base to trimming and J lost 0 bases, with 7 bases between them. The germline V gene has CDR1 SEHNR and CDR2 FQNEAQ (reference sequence). The CDR3 loop spans 15 amino acids. The CDR3 loop is CASSLGQYSNQPQHF. The CDR3 nucleotides are TGTGCCAGCAGCTTAGGGCAGTATAGCAATCAGCCCCAGCATTTT.

A single count supports this clone. CDR3 nucleotides: TGTGCCAGCAGTGTTAAGGGGGCCTGGTCTGGAAACACCATATATTTT. This sequence encodes CASSVKGAWSGNTIYF. V usage is TRBV9 and J usage is TRBJ1-3; 7 bases line up with TRBD1. From germline, CDR1 is SGDLS and CDR2 YYNGEE. V lost 5 bases, J lost 1 base, and 9 bases stayed unmatched. The CDR3 spans 16 residues.

This sequence joins TRBV11-2 and TRBJ2-3, with 8 bases fitting TRBD2. Germline V gene data show CDR1 as SGHAT and CDR2 as FQNNGV. This CDR3 spans 15 amino acids. After removal of 7 bases from V and 2 bases from J, the junction contained 8 bases not matched to a gene. The CDR3 region is CASTSAGGVTDTQYF. The CDR3 region has the DNA TGTGCCAGCACATCTGCGGGAGGAGTCACAGATACGCAGTATTTT.